What follows are 3 T cell receptor beta chains derived from one specimen sequenced in a study of neoadjuvant nivolumab and ipilimumab in lung cancer (dated by TCRdb to the early 2020s). What the time point label conveys for this sample: at surgical resection after neoadjuvant nivolumab +/- ipilimumab. The library relied on the immunoSEQ multiplex PCR assay. TCRdb limited this immuneACCESS table to in-frame rearrangements with V and J called. A share of clones is missing; checked studies link under half to unresolved V genes, and the rest is unexplained. Counted in this sample were about 27,000 clones; 60% to 85% of them appeared once. The ten largest clones represent about 18% of the sample. Sample: tumor tissue, taken after neoadjuvant nivolumab, alone or with ipilimumab, at or shortly before surgery. These TCRs come from an adult with non-small cell lung cancer.

This clone was recorded once. The V gene is TRBV2, the J gene TRBJ1-2; the match to TRBD1 covers 9 bases. Per germline, CDR1 SNHLY and CDR2 FYNNEI. Germline trimming cut 3 bases from V and 4 bases from J; bases unmatched to any gene: 0. This CDR3 has 13 amino acids. CDR3 nucleotide sequence: TGTGCCAGCAGTGAGGGACAGGGCTATGGCTACACCTTC. It specifies CASSEGQGYGYTF.

V usage is TRBV6-5 and J usage is TRBJ1-1, with unresolved D. V lost 6 bases and J lost 2, with 7 bases in between. Germline CDR1 is MNHEY and CDR2 is SVGAGI. The CDR3 totals 12 residues. This CDR3 is CASRTVNTEAFF. As DNA, the CDR3 is TGTGCCAGCAGGACCGTCAACACTGAAGCTTTCTTT.

The chain couples TRBV6-5 to TRBJ1-2, with D perhaps TRBD1 (6 bases). CDR1 and CDR2 (germline): MNHEY, SVGAGI. Trimming took off 5 bases at V and 4 bases at J, with 11 bases between the two ends. This CDR3 is built from 13 residues. The CDR3 DNA is TGTGCCAGCAGTGACAGGTATTCCTATGGCTACACCTTC. Translated, it gives CASSDRYSYGYTF.